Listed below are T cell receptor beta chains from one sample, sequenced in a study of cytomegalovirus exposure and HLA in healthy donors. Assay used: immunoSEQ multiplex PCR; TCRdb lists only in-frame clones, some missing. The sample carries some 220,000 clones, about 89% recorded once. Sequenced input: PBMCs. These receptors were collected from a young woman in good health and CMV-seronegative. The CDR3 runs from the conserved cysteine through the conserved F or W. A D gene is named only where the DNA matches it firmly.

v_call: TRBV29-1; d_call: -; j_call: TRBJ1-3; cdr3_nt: TGCAGCGTCAGGGTTCCTGGAAACACCATATATTTT; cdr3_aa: CSVRVPGNTIYF
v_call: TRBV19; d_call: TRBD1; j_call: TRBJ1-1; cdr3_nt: TGTGCCAGCCACCGACAGGGAGCGGGGGACACTGAAGCTTTCTTT; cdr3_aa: CASHRQGAGDTEAFF
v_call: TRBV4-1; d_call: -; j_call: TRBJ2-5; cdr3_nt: TGCGCCAGCAGCCATCGACAGGGGACTAAAGAGACCCAGTACTTC; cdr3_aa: CASSHRQGTKETQYF
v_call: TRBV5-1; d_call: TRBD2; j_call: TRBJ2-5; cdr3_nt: TGCGCCAGCAGCGTTGCTGGACTAGCGGGCTCAGGTGGGACCCAGTACTTC; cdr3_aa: CASSVAGLAGSGGTQYF
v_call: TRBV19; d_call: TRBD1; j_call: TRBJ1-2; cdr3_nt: TGTGCCAGTAGAGCCGCGGACAGGGAACTTGATGGCTACACCTTC; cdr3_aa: CASRAADRELDGYTF
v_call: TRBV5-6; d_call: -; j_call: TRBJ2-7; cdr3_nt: TGTGCCAGCAGCCTTGGGACTGATTACGAGCAGTACTTC; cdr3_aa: CASSLGTDYEQYF
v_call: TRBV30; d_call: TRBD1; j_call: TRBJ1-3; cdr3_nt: TGTGCCCGCGACAGGGGGACTATCTCTGGAAACACCATATATTTT; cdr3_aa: CARDRGTISGNTIYF
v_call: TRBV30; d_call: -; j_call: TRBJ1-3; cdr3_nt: TGTGCCTGGAGCTCAGGAATCTCTGGAAACACCATATATTTT; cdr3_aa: CAWSSGISGNTIYF
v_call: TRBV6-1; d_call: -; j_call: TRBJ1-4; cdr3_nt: TGTGCCAGCAGTACAGGGCAGATGTATGAAAAACTGTTTTTT; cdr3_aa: CASSTGQMYEKLFF
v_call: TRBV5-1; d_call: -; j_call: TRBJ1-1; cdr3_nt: TGCGCCAGCAGCTTGGGGTGGGCCACTGAAGCTTTCTTT; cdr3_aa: CASSLGWATEAFF
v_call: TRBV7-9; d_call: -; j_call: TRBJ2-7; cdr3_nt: TGTGCCAGCAGCTTAGGACAGGTCGAGCAGTACTTC; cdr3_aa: CASSLGQVEQYF
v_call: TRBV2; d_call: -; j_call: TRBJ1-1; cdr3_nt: TGTGCCACCGTTTTAACGGGAGGTGGGAACACTGAAGCTTTCTTT; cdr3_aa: CATVLTGGGNTEAFF
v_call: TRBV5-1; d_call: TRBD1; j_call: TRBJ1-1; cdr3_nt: TGCGCCAGCAGTTCACCTGGACAGGGCACTGAAGCTTTCTTT; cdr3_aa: CASSSPGQGTEAFF
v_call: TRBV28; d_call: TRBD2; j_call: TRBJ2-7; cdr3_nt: TGTGCCAGCAGTTTATTTCCTCCGGGACTAGTCTTAGAAGGGTTGTCGTACGAGCAGTACTTC; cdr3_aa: CASSLFPPGLVLEGLSYEQYF
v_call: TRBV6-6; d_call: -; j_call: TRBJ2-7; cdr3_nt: TGTGCCAGCAGTTACGGCCTGGCGGCTACCTACGAGCAGTACTTC; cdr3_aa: CASSYGLAATYEQYF
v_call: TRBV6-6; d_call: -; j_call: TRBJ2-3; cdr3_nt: TGTGCCAGCAGTTACCCGGCCGGGACAGATACGCAGTATTTT; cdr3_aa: CASSYPAGTDTQYF
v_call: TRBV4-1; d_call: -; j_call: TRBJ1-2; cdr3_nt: TGCGCCAGCAGCACCCAAAGGACAGCTCCTAACTATGGCTACACCTTC; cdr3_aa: CASSTQRTAPNYGYTF
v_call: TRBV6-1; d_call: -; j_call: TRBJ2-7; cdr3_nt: TGTGCCAGCAGTGAAATAACGGGCGGGGCCGGCTACGAGCAGTACTTC; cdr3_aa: CASSEITGGAGYEQYF
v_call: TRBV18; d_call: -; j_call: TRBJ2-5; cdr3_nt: TGTGCCAGCTCACCACGCAGACAAGAGACCCAGTACTTC; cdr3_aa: CASSPRRQETQYF
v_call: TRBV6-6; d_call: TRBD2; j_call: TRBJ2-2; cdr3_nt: TGTGCCAGCAGTTGGACTAGCGGGAGGGCCACCGGGGAGCTGTTTTTT; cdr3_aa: CASSWTSGRATGELFF
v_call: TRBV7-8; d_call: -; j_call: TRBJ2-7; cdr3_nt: TGTGCCAGCAGCTTATTTCGTGGCGGGGCCTATCGATTGTACTTC; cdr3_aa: CASSLFRGGAYRLYF
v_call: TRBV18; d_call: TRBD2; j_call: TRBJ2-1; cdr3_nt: TGTGCCAGCTCTCGTGGCGGGGGAGTATACTACAATGAGCAGTTCTTC; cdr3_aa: CASSRGGGVYYNEQFF
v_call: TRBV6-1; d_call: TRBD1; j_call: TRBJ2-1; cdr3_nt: TGTGCCAGCAGTGAAGTCCCTAGGACAGGGGGCAATGAGCAGTTCTTC; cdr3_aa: CASSEVPRTGGNEQFF
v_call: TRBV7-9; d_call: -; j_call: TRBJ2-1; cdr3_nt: TGTGCCAGCAGTGAGTTTAACAATGAGCAGTTCTTC; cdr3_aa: CASSEFNNEQFF
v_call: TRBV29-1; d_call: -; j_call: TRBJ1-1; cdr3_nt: TGCAATCAGGGGCAGAGAAACACTGAAGCTTTCTTT; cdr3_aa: CNQGQRNTEAFF
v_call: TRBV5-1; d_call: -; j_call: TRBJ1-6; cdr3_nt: TGCGCCAGCAGCCCGGATCAGGGAGGTCCAAGCTCCTATAATTCACCCCTCCACTTT; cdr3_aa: CASSPDQGGPSSYNSPLHF